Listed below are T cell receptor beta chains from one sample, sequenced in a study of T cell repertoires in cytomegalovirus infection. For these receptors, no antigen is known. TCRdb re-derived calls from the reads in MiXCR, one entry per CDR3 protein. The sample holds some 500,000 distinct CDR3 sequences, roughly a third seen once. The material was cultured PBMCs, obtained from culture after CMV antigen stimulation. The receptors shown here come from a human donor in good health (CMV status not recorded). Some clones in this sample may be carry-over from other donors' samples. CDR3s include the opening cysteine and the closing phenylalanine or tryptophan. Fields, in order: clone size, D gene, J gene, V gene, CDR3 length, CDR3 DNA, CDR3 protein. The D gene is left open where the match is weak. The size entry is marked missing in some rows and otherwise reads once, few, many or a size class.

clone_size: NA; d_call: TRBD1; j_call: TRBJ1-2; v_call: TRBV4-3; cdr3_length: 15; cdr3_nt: TGCGCCAGCAGCCAAGACAGGACAGGGAAGCGTGGCTACACCTTC; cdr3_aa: CASSQDRTGKRGYTF
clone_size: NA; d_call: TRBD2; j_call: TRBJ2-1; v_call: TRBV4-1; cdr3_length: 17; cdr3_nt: TGCGCCAGCAGCCAATCTAGCGGGAGGGCCAACTACAATGAGCAGTTCTTC; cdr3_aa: CASSQSSGRANYNEQFF
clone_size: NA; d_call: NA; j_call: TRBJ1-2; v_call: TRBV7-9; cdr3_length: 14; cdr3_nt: TGTGCCAGCACCTACAGGGACTCCCCGTGGGGCTACACCTTC; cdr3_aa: CASTYRDSPWGYTF
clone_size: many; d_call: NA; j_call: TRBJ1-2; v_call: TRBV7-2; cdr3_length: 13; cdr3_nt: TGTGCCAGCAGCTCCAGGACAGCCTATGGCTACACCTTC; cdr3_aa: CASSSRTAYGYTF
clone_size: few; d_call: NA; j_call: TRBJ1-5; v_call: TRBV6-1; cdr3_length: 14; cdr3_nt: TGTGCCAGCAGTTATTCAGGGAAAGACCAGCCCCAGCATTTT; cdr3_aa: CASSYSGKDQPQHF
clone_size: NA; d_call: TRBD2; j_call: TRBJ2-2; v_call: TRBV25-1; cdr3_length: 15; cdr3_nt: TGTGCCAGCAGGACGGCGGGGCGGGAGACCGGGGAGCTGTTTTTT; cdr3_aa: CASRTAGRETGELFF
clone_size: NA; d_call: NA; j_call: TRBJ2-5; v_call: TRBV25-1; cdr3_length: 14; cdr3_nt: TGTGCCAGCAGTGACCCCGGGTGGGGGGAGACCCAGTACTTC; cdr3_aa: CASSDPGWGETQYF
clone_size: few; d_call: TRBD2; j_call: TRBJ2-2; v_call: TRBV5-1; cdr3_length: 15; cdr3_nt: TGCGCCAGCAGCTTCCTAGCGGAAAACACCGGGGAGCTGTTTTTT; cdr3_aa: CASSFLAENTGELFF
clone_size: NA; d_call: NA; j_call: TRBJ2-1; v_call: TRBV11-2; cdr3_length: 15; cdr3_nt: TGTGCCAGCAGCTTAGATTATCCGGAGTACAATGAGCAGTTCTTC; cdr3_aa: CASSLDYPEYNEQFF
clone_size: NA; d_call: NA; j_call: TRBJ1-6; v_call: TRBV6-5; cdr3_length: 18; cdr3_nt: TGTGCCAGCAGTTCCGATTATTGGTTCGCCAGACTGAATTCACCCCTCCACTTT; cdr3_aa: CASSSDYWFARLNSPLHF
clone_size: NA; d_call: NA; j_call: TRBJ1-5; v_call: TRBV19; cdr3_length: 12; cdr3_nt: TGTGCCAGTAGTAGACTTCAGGAGCCCCAGCATTTT; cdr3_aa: CASSRLQEPQHF
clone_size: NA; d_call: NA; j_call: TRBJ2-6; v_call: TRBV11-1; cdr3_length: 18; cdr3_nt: TGTGCCAGCAGCGCTCGGACACCTGGGGAGAGTGGGGCCAACGTCCTGACTTTC; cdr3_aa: CASSARTPGESGANVLTF
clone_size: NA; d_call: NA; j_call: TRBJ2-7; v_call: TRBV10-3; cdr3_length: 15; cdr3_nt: TGTGCCATCAGTGACCCCGGGACCGCCGACTACGAGCAGTACTTC; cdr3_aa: CAISDPGTADYEQYF
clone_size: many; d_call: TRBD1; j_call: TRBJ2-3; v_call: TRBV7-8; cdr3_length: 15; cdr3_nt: TGTGCCAGCAGCATTCACAGGGGGCCCACAGATACGCAGTATTTT; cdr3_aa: CASSIHRGPTDTQYF
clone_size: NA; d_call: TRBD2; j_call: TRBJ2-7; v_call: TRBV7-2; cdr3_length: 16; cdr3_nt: TGTGCCAGCAGCGCACCGGGACTAGCGGGAGTCAGCGAGCAGTACTTC; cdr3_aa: CASSAPGLAGVSEQYF
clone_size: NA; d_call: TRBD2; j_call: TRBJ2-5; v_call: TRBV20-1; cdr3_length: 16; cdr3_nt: TGCAGTGCTAGAGCACTGTTGGCGGGAGCCCAAGAGACCCAGTACTTC; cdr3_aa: CSARALLAGAQETQYF
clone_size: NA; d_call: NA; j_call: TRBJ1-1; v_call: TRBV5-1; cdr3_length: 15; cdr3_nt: TGCGCCAGCAGCTTCTCCAGGGGTGGGGGCACTGAAGCTTTCTTT; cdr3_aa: CASSFSRGGGTEAFF
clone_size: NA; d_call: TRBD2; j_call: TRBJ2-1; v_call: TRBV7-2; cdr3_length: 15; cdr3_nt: TGTGCCAGCAGCCCGGGACTAGCGGGACAGAATGAGCAGTTCTTC; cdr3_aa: CASSPGLAGQNEQFF
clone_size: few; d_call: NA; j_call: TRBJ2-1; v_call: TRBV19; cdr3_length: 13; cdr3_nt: TGTGCCAGTAGTTCGCGACACTACAATGAGCAGTTCTTC; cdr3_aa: CASSSRHYNEQFF
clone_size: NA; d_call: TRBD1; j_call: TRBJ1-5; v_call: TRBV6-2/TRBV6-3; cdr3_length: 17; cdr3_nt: TGTGCCAGCAGTGACCCGACAGGGGCTGGGACCAGTCAGCCCCAGCATTTT; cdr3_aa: CASSDPTGAGTSQPQHF
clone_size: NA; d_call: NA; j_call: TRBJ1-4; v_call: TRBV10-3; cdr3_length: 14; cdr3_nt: TGTGCCATCAGTGATCAGCTGGGGGGTGAAAAACTGTTTTTT; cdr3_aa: CAISDQLGGEKLFF
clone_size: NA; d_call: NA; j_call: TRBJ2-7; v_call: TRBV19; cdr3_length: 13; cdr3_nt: TGTGCCAGTAGCAGGACAGAAAGCTACGAGCAGTACTTC; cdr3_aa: CASSRTESYEQYF
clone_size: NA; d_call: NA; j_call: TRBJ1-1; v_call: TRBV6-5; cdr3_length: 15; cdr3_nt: TGTGCCAGCAGTTACGGGAGGACCGTGAACACTGAAGCTTTCTTT; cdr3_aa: CASSYGRTVNTEAFF
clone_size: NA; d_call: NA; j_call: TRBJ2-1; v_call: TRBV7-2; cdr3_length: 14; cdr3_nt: TGTGCCAGCAGCGCGCAGACTAGCTACAATGAGCAGTTCTTC; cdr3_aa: CASSAQTSYNEQFF
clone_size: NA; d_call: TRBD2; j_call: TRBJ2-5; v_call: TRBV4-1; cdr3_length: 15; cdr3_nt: TGCGCCAGCAGACGAGACCCGGGCGGGGGTGAGACCCAGTACTTC; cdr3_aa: CASRRDPGGGETQYF
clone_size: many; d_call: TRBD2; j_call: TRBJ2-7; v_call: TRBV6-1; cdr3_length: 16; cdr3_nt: TGTGCCAGCAGTGAACTCCCTGGACTAGCGGGAGGCGAGCAGTACTTC; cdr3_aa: CASSELPGLAGGEQYF
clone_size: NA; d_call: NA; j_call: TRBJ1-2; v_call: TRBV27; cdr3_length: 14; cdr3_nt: TGTGCCAGCAGCCGCACAGAGCTCAACTATGGCTACACCTTC; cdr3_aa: CASSRTELNYGYTF
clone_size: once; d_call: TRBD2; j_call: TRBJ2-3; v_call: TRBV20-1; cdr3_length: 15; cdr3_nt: TGCAGTGCTAGAGAGGGCCTAGCGGGAGTGGATACGCAGTATTTT; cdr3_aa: CSAREGLAGVDTQYF
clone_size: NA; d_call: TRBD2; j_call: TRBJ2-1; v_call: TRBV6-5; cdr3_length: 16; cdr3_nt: TGTGCCAGCAGGGTTAGTACTAGCGGAATATACAATGAGCAGTTCTTC; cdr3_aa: CASRVSTSGIYNEQFF
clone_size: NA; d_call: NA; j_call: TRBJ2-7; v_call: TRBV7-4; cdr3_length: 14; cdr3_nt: TGTGCCAGCAGCTCCTTAGTCGGTCTTTACGAGCAGTACTTC; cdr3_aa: CASSSLVGLYEQYF
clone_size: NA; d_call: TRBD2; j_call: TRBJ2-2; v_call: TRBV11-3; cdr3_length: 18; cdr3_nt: TGTGCCAGCAGCCACCGGACTAGCGGGAGGACGGGCACCGGGGAGCTGTTTTTT; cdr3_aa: CASSHRTSGRTGTGELFF
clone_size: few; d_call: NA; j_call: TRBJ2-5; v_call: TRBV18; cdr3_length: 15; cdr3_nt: TGTGCCAGCTCACCACTCTTCCGAGATCAAGAGACCCAGTACTTC; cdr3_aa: CASSPLFRDQETQYF
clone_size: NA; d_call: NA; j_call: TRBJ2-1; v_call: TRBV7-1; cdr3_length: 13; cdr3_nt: TGTGCCAGCAGCCTCCCGGCAAACAATGAGCAGTTCTTC; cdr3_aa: CASSLPANNEQFF
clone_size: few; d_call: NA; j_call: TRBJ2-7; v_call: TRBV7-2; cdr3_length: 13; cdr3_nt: TGTGCCAGCAGTTACACTGGATCCTACGAGCAGTACTTC; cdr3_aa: CASSYTGSYEQYF
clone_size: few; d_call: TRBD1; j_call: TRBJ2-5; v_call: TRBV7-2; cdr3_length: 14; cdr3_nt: TGTGCCAGCAGCCTTACAGGGGGCGCGGGGACCCAGTACTTC; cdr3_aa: CASSLTGGAGTQYF
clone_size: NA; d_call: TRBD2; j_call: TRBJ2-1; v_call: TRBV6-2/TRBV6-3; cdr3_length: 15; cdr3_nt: TGTGCCAGCAGTTTTCTAGCGGGAGTGTCAAATGAGCAGTTCTTC; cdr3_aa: CASSFLAGVSNEQFF